These T cell receptor beta chains were read from a single sample in a study of beta chain features in type 1 diabetes. The assay was immunoSEQ multiplex PCR, and TCRdb's table has in-frame clones only and misses some. Among 150,000 or so clones listed, around 8.3% were seen once. Source material: central memory CD4+ T cells from blood. These receptors were collected from a woman aged 18-29 years with type 1 diabetes. Each CDR3 is given with its conserved first and last residue. Size is omitted from some rows. Given values are once, few, many or a class for expanded clones.

>TRBV5-1|NA|TRBJ1-3
CASQEGSGNTIYF
>TRBV7-2|NA|TRBJ2-7
CASSSRISGTGYEQYF
>TRBV19|NA|TRBJ1-6
CASNVRQGRGSPLHF
>TRBV5-1|few|TRBJ1-6
CASSLAAESYNSPLHF
>TRBV29-1|medium-sized|TRBJ2-7
CSVARTSFDNEQYF
>TRBV10-3|NA|TRBJ1-5
CAISEGQGFGQPQHF
>TRBV7-3|NA|TRBJ2-1
CASSLGLAVYNEQFF
>TRBV7-9|NA|TRBJ2-7
CASSMDRGVSEQYF
>TRBV5-1|few|TRBJ2-5
CASSLGASGTQYF
>TRBV11-3|NA|TRBJ2-1
CASSLLAGGQYEQFF
>TRBV4-3|few|TRBJ2-7
CASSQERLATHYEQYF
>TRBV4-1|few|TRBJ2-2
CASSQDFSYTGELFF
>TRBV29-1|NA|TRBJ1-4
CSVFGQATNEKLFF